This TCR beta chain stems from a study of blood T cell repertoires in COVID-19. At the level of the study: Samples of COVID-19 (acute and convalescent) were obtained from the United States, Italy and Spain. PBMCs, B-cell-depleted T cells, or T cells provided the cDNA or gDNA that made up the material.

This clone was observed once. The CDR3 contains 15 residues. J lost 7 bases, V lost 5 bases, and 7 bases had no gene match. Germline V gene data show CDR1 as LNHDA and CDR2 as SQIVND (reference sequence). Per the original methods: Amplified reference gene primers provided the basis for estimating nucleated cell counts. Profiling relied on immunoSEQ multiplex PCR, and the TCRdb table lists in-frame clones only, not all of them. V and J calls plus clone size are reproduced from that table; the DNA served to infer D and trimming. The top ten hold around 3% of the sample, which has over 100,000 clones, about 87% seen once.

The chain combines TRBV19 with TRBJ2-2, with 10 bases fitting TRBD1. The source material was peripheral blood. The source is a man in his forties or fifties with active or convalescent COVID-19. The CDR3 protein is CASSRPGTGDGELFF. CDR3 coding DNA: TGTGCCAGTAGTCGCCCCGGGACAGGGGACGGGGAGCTGTTTTTT.